One sample yielded the 7 T cell receptor beta chains listed below, sequenced in a study of Ad26.COV2.S vaccination and SARS-CoV-2 variants. Noted treatment: around 19 received Ad26.COV2.S at low or high dose, single or two shots; a few received placebo; per-sample allocation not given. Sampling occurred on day 63 after the first vaccine or placebo injection. This table comes from immunoSEQ multiplex PCR, and its TCRdb copy is limited to in-frame clones, with some not included. Found here are approximately 240,000 clones, around nine tenths of them singletons; the top ten hold 9.5% to 12%. The source was peripheral blood, collected in a trial of Ad26.COV2.S vaccine versus placebo. The receptors derive from a person aged 18-60 years who received the Ad26.COV2.S COVID-19 vaccine or a placebo.

V is TRBV29-1 and J is TRBJ2-3, with 10 nucleotides matching TRBD1. V trimming: 6 bases; J trimming: 3 bases; junction bases outside the gene matches: 6. Germline values: CDR1 SQVTM, CDR2 ANQGSEA. The CDR3 is made up of 14 amino acids. CDR3 sequence: CSVIGDRGTDTQYF. In DNA form, the CDR3 reads TGCAGCGTCATTGGGGACAGGGGAACAGATACGCAGTATTTT.

This chain connects TRBV5-1 to TRBJ1-2, with TRBD1 matching 10 bases. The germline V gene encodes CDR1 SGHRS and CDR2 YFSETQ. Trimming at V came to 6 bases and at J to 6 bases, leaving 11 bases not matched to a gene. CDR3 length: 15 residues. In DNA, the CDR3 is TGCGCCAGCACCTTTCGGACAGGGGGTATAGATGGCTACACCTTC. Translating it yields CASTFRTGGIDGYTF.

This clone was picked up one time. The chain is built from TRBV7-2 and TRBJ2-4; 7 nucleotides align to TRBD2. Germline V lookup: CDR1 SGHTA, CDR2 FQGNSA. V was pared by 4 bases and J by 6 bases, with 12 bases of the junction left unmatched. CDR3 length: 16 residues. CDR3 DNA: TGTGCCAGCAGCTCAGCGGGGCTAGCGGTTGGAAACATTCAGTACTTC. Its protein product is CASSSAGLAVGNIQYF. Full variable domain (outside the CDR3, taken from reference TRBV7-2 and TRBJ2-4): GAGVSQSPSNKVTEKGKDVELRCDPISGHTALYWYRQSLGQGLEFLIYFQGNSAPDKSGLPSDRFSAERTGGSVSTLTIQRTQQEDSAVYLCASSSAGLAVGNIQYFGAGTRLSVL.

The DNA for the CDR3 is TGTGCCAGCAGCCTCTTCGAAATATCACTAGCGAATGAGCAGTTCTTC. Translating it yields CASSLFEISLANEQFF. V usage is TRBV6-6 and J usage is TRBJ2-1; 7 bases line up with TRBD2. CDR3 size: 16 residues. V trimming: 6 bases; J trimming: 7 bases; junction bases outside the gene matches: 15. Looked up from germline, CDR1 is MNHNY and CDR2 is SVGAGI (reference sequence).

This chain links TRBV7-8 with TRBJ2-5; 9 bases are a match to TRBD2. The CDR3 is 17 residues long. The ends lost 2 bases at V and 1 base at J; junction bases unmatched: 8. CDR1 is SGHVS, CDR2 FQNEAQ, per germline. The CDR3, as DNA: TGTGCCAGCAGCTTATTTGTTAGCGGGGGCCGCCAAGAGACCCAGTACTTC. Protein product: CASSLFVSGGRQETQYF.

The sample holds one count of this clone. Other DNA sequences of this sample code for an identical CDR3. Here the CDR3 DNA reads TGTGCCAGCAGCGGGCGGGGACCAAGGGGCCCCGGAAACACCATATATTTT. Translating gives CASSGRGPRGPGNTIYF. The chain carries TRBV7-2 and TRBJ1-3, with D perhaps TRBD1 (5 bases). Germline V gene data show CDR1 as SGHTA and CDR2 as FQGNSA. This CDR3 contains 17 residues. Deletions cut 5 bases from V and 4 bases from J, with 21 bases between.

The CDR3 sequence: CASSLPLAGGVDEQFF. DNA of the CDR3: TGTGCCAGCAGTTTGCCCCTTGCGGGAGGGGTCGATGAGCAGTTCTTC. The chain combines TRBV28 with TRBJ2-1; 9 positions agree with TRBD2. This CDR3 is 16 amino acids long. Trimming at V came to 3 bases and at J to 8 bases, leaving 11 bases not matched to a gene. Germline CDR1 is MDHEN and CDR2 is SYDVKM.